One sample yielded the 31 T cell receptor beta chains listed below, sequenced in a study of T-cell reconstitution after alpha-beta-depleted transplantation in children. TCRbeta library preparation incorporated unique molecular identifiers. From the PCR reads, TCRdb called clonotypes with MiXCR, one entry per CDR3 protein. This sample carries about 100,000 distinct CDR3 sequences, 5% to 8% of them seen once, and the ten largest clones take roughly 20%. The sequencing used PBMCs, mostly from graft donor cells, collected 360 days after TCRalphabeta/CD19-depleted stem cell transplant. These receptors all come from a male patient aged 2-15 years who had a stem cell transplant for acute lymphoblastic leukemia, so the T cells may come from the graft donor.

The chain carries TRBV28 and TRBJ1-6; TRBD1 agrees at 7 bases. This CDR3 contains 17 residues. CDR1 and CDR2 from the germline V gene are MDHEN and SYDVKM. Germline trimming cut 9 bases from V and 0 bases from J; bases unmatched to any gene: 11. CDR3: CASWHGTASSYNSPLHF. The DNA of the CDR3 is TGTGCCAGTTGGCACGGGACAGCGAGCTCCTATAATTCACCCCTCCACTTT.

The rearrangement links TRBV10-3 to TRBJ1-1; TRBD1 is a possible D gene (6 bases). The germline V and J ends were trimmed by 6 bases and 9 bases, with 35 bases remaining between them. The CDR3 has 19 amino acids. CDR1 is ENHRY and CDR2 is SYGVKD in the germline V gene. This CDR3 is CAISGPSARLSLLQGKAFF. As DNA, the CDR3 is TGTGCCATCAGCGGACCATCAGCTCGGCTTAGCCTCCTACAGGGTAAAGCTTTCTTT.

For the CDR3, the DNA is TGCGCCAGCAGCTACCGGACAGCCCCTTACAATGAGCAGTTCTTC. Encoded protein: CASSYRTAPYNEQFF. The chain joins TRBV5-1 to TRBJ2-1; tentative D call: TRBD1 (6 bases). The CDR3 covers 15 residues. The ends were cut back, 3 bases at V and 4 bases at J, with 14 bases in the middle. The V gene's germline CDR1 is SGHRS and CDR2 YFSETQ.

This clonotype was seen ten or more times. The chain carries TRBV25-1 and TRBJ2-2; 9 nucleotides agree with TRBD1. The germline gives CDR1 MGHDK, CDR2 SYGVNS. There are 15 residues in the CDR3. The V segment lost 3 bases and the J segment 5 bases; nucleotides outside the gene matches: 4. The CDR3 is CASSEGTGRTGELFF. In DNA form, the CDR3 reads TGTGCCAGCAGTGAGGGGACAGGGAGGACCGGGGAGCTGTTTTTT. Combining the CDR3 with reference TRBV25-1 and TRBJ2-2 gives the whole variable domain EADIYQTPRYLVIGTGKKITLECSQTMGHDKMYWYQQDPGMELHLIHYSYGVNSTEKGDLSSESTVSRIRTEHFPLTLESARPSHTSQYLCASSEGTGRTGELFFGEGSRLTVL.

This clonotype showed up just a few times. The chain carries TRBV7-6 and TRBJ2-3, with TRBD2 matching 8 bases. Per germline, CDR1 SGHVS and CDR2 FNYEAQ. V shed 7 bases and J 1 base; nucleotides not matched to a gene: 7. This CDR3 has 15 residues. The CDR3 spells CASNWNGRGTDTQYF. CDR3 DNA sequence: TGTGCCAGCAACTGGAACGGGAGGGGCACAGATACGCAGTATTTT. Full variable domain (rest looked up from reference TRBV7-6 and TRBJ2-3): GAGVSQSPRYKVTKRGQDVALRCDPISGHVSLYWYRQALGQGPEFLTYFNYEAQQDKSGLPNDRFSAERPEGSISTLTIQRTEQRDSAMYRCASNWNGRGTDTQYFGPGTRLTVL.

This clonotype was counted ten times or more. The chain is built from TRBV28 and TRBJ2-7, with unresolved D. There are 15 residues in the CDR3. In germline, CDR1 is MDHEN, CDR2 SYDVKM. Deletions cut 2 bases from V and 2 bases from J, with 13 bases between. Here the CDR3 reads CASSLVQRPTYEQYF. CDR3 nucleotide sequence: TGTGCCAGCAGTTTAGTTCAGCGCCCTACCTACGAGCAGTACTTC.

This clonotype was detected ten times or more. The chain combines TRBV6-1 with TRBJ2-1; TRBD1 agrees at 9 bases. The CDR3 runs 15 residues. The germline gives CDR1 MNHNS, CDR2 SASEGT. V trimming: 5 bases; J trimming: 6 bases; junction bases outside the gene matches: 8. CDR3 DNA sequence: TGTGCCAGCAGTCAAACAGGGGGCAGGGGCAATGAGCAGTTCTTC. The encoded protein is CASSQTGGRGNEQFF.

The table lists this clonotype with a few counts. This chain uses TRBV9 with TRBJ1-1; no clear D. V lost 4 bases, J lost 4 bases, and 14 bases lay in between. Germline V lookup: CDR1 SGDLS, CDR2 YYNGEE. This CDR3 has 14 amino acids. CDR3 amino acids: CASSPGPASTEAFF. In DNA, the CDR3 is TGTGCCAGCAGCCCGGGCCCGGCGAGCACTGAAGCTTTCTTT.

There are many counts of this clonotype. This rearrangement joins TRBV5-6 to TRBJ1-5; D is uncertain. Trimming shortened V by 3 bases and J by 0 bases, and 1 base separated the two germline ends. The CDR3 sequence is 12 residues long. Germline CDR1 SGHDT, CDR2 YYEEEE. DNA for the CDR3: TGTGCCAGCAGCTATAGCAATCAGCCCCAGCATTTT. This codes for CASSYSNQPQHF. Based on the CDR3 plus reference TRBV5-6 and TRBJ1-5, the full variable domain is DAGVTQSPTHLIKTRGQQVTLRCSPKSGHDTVSWYQQALGQGPQFIFQYYEEEERQRGNFPDRFSGHQFPNYSSELNVNALLLGDSALYLCASSYSNQPQHFGDGTRLSIL.

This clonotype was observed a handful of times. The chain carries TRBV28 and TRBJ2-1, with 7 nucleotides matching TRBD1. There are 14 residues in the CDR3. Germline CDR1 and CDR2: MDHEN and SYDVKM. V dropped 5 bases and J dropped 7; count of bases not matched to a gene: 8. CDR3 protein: CASSATGYMNEQFF. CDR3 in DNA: TGTGCCAGCAGTGCGACAGGGTATATGAATGAGCAGTTCTTC.

CDR3 loop: CAAGGGATYEQYF. For the CDR3, the DNA is TGTGCCGCCGGGGGGGGCGCGACCTACGAGCAGTACTTC. The chain combines TRBV10-3 with TRBJ2-7, with 8 bases fitting TRBD2. V shed 11 bases, J shed 2 bases, and the junction held 8 bases outside the gene matches. CDR3 length: 13 amino acids. The germline CDR1 and CDR2 sequences are ENHRY and SYGVKD.

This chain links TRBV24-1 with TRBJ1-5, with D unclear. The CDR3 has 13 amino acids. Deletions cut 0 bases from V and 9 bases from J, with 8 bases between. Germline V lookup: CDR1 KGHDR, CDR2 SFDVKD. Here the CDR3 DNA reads TGTGCCACCAGTGATTTGCCAGAGGGGCCCCAGCATTTT. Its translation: CATSDLPEGPQHF.

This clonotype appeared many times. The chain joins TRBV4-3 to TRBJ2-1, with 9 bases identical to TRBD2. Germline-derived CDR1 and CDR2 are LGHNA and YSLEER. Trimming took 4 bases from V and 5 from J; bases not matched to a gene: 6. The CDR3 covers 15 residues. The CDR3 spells CASSPLAGANNEQFF. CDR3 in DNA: TGCGCCAGCAGCCCTTTAGCGGGGGCCAACAATGAGCAGTTCTTC.

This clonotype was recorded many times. DNA for the CDR3: TGTGCCAGCAAGACAGGGCTAGAAGAGACCCAGTACTTC. Translation gives CASKTGLEETQYF. This chain uses TRBV28 with TRBJ2-5; TRBD1 matches 7 bases. This CDR3 is built from 13 residues. Germline CDR1 MDHEN, CDR2 SYDVKM. With V trimmed by 7 bases and J by 3 bases, 5 bases remained unmatched.

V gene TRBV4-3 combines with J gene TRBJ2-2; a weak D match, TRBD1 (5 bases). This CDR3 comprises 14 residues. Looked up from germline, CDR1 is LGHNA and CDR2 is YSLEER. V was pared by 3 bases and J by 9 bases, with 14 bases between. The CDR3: CASSHGRVFRELFF. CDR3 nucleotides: TGCGCCAGCAGCCACGGCAGGGTGTTTCGGGAGCTGTTTTTT.

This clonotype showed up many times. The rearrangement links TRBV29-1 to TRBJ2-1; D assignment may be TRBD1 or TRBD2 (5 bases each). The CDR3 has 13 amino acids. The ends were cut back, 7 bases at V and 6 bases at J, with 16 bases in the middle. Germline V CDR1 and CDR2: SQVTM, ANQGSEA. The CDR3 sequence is CSAFEGRANEQFF. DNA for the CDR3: TGCAGCGCCTTTGAGGGGAGAGCCAATGAGCAGTTCTTC.

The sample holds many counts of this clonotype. This CDR3 is CASDSGRVEQFF. As DNA, the CDR3 is TGTGCCAGCGATAGCGGGAGGGTCGAGCAGTTCTTC. The genes are TRBV7-9 and TRBJ2-1, with 11 bases lining up with TRBD2. There are 12 residues in the CDR3. Germline CDR1 SEHNR, CDR2 FQNEAQ (reference sequence). Trimming removed 8 bases from V and 10 bases from J; junction bases left unmatched: 4.

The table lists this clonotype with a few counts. CDR3 amino acids: CASSPSPGLLQETQYF. In DNA, the CDR3 is TGCGCCAGCAGCCCCTCGCCGGGGCTACTCCAAGAGACCCAGTACTTC. The V gene is TRBV4-3, the J gene TRBJ2-5; D is perhaps TRBD1 or TRBD2 (5 bases each). Germline V gene data show CDR1 as LGHNA and CDR2 as YSLEER. Trimming took 4 bases from V and 1 from J, leaving 16 bases between them. CDR3 length equals 16 residues.

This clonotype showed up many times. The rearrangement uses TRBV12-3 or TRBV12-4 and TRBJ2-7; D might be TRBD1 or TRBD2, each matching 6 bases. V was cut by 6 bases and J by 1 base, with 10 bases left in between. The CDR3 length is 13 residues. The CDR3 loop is CASSRGGSYEQYF. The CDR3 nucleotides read TGTGCCAGCAGCCGAGGGGGGTCCTACGAGCAGTACTTC.

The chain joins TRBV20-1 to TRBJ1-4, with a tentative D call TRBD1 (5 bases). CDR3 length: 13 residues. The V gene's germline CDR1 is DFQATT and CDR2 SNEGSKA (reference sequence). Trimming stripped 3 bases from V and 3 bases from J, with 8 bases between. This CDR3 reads CSARGGANEKLFF. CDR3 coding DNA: TGCAGTGCTAGGGGGGGGGCTAATGAAAAACTGTTTTTT.

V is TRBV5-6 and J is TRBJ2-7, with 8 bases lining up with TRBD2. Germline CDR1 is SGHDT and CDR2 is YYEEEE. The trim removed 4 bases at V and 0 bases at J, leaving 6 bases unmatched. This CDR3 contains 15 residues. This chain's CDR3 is CASSDPSGSSYEQYF. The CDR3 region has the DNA TGTGCCAGCAGCGATCCGAGCGGGAGCTCCTACGAGCAGTACTTC.

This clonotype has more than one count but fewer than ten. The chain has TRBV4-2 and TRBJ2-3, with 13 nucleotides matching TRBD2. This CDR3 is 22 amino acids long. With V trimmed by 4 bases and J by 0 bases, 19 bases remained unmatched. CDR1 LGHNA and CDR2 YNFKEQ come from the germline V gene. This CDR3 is CASSLIGRTSGSFLLSTDTQYF. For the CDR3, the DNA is TGTGCCAGCAGCCTTATTGGACGGACTAGCGGGAGTTTCCTCTTGAGCACAGATACGCAGTATTTT.

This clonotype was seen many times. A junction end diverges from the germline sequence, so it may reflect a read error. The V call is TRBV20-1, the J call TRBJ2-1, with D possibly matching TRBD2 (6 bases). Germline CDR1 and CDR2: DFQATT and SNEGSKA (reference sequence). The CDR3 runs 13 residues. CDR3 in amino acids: CSPRDFLAGEQFF. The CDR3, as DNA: TGCAGTCCTAGGGACTTTCTCGCCGGGGAGCAGTTCTTC.

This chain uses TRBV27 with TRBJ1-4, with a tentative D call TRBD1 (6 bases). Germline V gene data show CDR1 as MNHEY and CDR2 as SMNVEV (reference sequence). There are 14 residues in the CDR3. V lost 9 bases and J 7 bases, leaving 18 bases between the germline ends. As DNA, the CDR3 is TGTGCCAGTGCTGGTCGGGGGCGCGGTGAAAAACTGTTTTTT. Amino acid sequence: CASAGRGRGEKLFF.

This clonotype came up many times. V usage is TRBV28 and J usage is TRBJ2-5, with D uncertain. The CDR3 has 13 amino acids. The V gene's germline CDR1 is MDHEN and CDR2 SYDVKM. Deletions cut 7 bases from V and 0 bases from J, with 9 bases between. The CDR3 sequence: CASKTAYQETQYF. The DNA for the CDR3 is TGTGCCAGCAAGACGGCGTACCAAGAGACCCAGTACTTC. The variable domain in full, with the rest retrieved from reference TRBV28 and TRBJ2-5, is DVKVTQSSRYLVKRTGEKVFLECVQDMDHENMFWYRQDPGLGLRLIYFSYDVKMKEKGDIPEGYSVSREKKERFSLILESASTNQTSMYLCASKTAYQETQYFGPGTRLLVL.

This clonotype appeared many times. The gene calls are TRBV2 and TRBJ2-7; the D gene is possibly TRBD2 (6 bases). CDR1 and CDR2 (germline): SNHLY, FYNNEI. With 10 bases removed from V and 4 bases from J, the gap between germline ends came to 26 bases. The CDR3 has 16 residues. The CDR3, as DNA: TGTGCCATCAACGTCTACTGGGGGAGGACTTCATACGAGCAGTACTTC. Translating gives CAINVYWGRTSYEQYF.

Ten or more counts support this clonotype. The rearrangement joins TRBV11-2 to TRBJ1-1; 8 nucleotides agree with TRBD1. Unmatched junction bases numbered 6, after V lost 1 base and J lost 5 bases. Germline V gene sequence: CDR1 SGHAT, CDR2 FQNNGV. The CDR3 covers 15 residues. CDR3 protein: CASSLVQGGRTEAFF. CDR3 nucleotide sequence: TGTGCCAGCAGCTTAGTACAGGGGGGGCGGACTGAAGCTTTCTTT.

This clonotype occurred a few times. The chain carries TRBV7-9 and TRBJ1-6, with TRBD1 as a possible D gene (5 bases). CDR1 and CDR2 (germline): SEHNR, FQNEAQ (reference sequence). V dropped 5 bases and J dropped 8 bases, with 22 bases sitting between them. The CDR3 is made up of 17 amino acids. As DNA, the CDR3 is TGTGCCAGCAGCCCGCCGCTCCAAGGGAGGGGAGATTCACCCCTCCACTTT. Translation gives CASSPPLQGRGDSPLHF.

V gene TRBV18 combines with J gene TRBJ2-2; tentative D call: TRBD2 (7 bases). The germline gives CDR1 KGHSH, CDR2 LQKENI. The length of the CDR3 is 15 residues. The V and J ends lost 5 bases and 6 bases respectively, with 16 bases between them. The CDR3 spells CASSSRGPVAGELFF. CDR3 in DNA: TGTGCCAGCTCATCGCGGGGGCCGGTCGCCGGGGAGCTGTTTTTT. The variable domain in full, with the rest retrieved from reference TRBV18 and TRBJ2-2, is NAGVMQNPRHLVRRRGQEARLRCSPMKGHSHVYWYRQLPEEGLKFMVYLQKENIIDESGMPKERFSAEFPKEGPSILRIQQVVRGDSAAYFCASSSRGPVAGELFFGEGSRLTVL.

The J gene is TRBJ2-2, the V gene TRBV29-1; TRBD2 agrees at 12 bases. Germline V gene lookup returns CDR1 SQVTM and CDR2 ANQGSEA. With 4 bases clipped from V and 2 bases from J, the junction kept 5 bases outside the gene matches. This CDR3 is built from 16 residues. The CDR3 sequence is CSVVPTSGRNTGELFF. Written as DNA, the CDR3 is TGCAGCGTTGTCCCGACTAGCGGGAGAAACACCGGGGAGCTGTTTTTT.

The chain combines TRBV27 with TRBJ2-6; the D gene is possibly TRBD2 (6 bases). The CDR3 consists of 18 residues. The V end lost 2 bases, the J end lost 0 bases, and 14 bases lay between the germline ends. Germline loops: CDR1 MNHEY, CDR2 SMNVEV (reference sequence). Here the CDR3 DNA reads TGTGCCAGCAGTTTACGGGGGACGGATTTCTCTGGGGCCAACGTCCTGACTTTC. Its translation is CASSLRGTDFSGANVLTF.